The T cell receptor (beta chain) described here comes from a study of cytomegalovirus exposure and HLA in healthy donors. Study observations and caveats: A list of 164 TCR beta chains associated with cytomegalovirus was given. Researchers reported that a few CMV-associated chains were confirmed in vitro as CMV antigen-specific. A later analysis reported that several of the most significant clusters appeared to be linked to common viral pathogens, among them Epstein-Barr virus.

This CDR3 has 15 amino acids. The germline V gene has CDR1 SGHTA and CDR2 FQGNSA. In the PCR, 60 Vbeta and 13 Jbeta primers were used. Libraries were prepared by immunoSEQ multiplex PCR; TCRdb keeps only in-frame clonotypes and omits some of them. The repertoire has fewer than 140,000 clones, about 70% of them found once; the top ten carry 2.5% to 3%. The donors gave bone marrow, and they were healthy. Concerning this clone itself: Its specificity is not known. Mismatch with germline at one junction end may stem from a read error.

The TCR comes from a female donor in good health and CMV-seronegative. The sample was PBMCs. The chain uses TRBV7-2 and TRBJ2-5; 8 nucleotides match TRBD2. DNA for the CDR3: TGTGCCAGCAGCCCCGAGAGAGCGGCTAGACTCGGGAGGGACTTC. The encoded protein is CASSPERAARLGRDF. Together with reference TRBV7-2 and TRBJ2-5, the CDR3 gives the full variable domain: GAGVSQSPSNKVTEKGKDVELRCDPISGHTALYWYRQSLGQGLEFLIYFQGNSAPDKSGLPSDRFSAERTGGSVSTLTIQRTQQEDSAVYLCASSPERAARLGRDFGPGTRLLVL.